This is a list of T cell receptor beta chains from one sample in a study of cytomegalovirus exposure and HLA in healthy donors. Only in-frame clones appear in the TCRdb table, and some are missing; sequencing was by immunoSEQ multiplex PCR. The data show about 120,000 clones, 77% seen once. Sequencing was done on a sample of PBMCs. Receptors were obtained from a man younger than 35 in good health and CMV-seropositive. Both conserved end residues are part of each CDR3. The D gene is left open where the match is weak. Rows give clone size only sometimes, using once, few, many, or a class for an expanded clone.

clone size	CDR3 length	V gene	D gene	J gene	CDR3 DNA	CDR3 protein
.	14	TRBV19	.	TRBJ2-1	TGTGCCAGTCGCAGGCGGGATGACTACAATGAGCAGTTCTTC	CASRRRDDYNEQFF
.	13	TRBV27	.	TRBJ1-2	TGTGCCAGCAGTTTAGGGCAAGACTATGGCTACACCTTC	CASSLGQDYGYTF
.	13	TRBV27	.	TRBJ2-7	TGTGCCAGCAGTTTAGGGGGGTCCTACGAGCAGTACTTC	CASSLGGSYEQYF
.	15	TRBV10-1	TRBD2	TRBJ2-5	TGCGCCAGCAGCCGACTAGCGGGGGGACAAGAGACCCAGTACTTC	CASSRLAGGQETQYF
.	15	TRBV9	TRBD2	TRBJ2-2	TGTGCCAGCAGCGTAGACGGGGGGGGCACCGGGGAGCTGTTTTTT	CASSVDGGGTGELFF
.	11	TRBV11-2	.	TRBJ1-1	TGTGCCAGCAGTTTAGGACAAGAAGCTTTCTTT	CASSLGQEAFF
.	17	TRBV28	.	TRBJ1-1	TGTGCCAGCAGTGTAACCCGTGGGCGGGGAATGAACACTGAAGCTTTCTTT	CASSVTRGRGMNTEAFF
.	14	TRBV9	TRBD2	TRBJ2-1	TGTGCCAGCAGCGTAAGCGGGAGTAGTAATGAGCAGTTCTTC	CASSVSGSSNEQFF
.	13	TRBV27	TRBD1	TRBJ2-4	TGTGCCAGCAGGGGACAGACCAAAAACATTCAGTACTTC	CASRGQTKNIQYF
once	14	TRBV5-5	.	TRBJ1-5	TGTGCCAGCAGCCCGGGACTTAGCAATCAGCCCCAGCATTTT	CASSPGLSNQPQHF
.	15	TRBV11-2	.	TRBJ2-7	TGTGCCAGCAGCTTAGGGCGCAGGCCCCCCTACGAGCAGTACTTC	CASSLGRRPPYEQYF
.	14	TRBV6-5	.	TRBJ1-1	TGTGCCAGCAGTTACTCGAGTACGAACACTGAAGCTTTCTTT	CASSYSSTNTEAFF
.	14	TRBV6-1	.	TRBJ2-7	TGTGCCAGCCGGGAGTTTAGCGATACCTACGAGCAGTACTTC	CASREFSDTYEQYF
.	18	TRBV9	TRBD1	TRBJ1-1	TGTGCCAGCAGCGTAGTAGGAACAACCGACAGGGTGAACACTGAAGCTTTCTTT	CASSVVGTTDRVNTEAFF
.	14	TRBV4-2	TRBD1	TRBJ1-2	TGTGCCAGCAGCCAGGGACAGACAGCCTATGGCTACACCTTC	CASSQGQTAYGYTF
once	14	TRBV29-1	.	TRBJ1-5	TGCAGCGTTGAAGATCAGGGTTCGAATCAGCCCCAGCATTTT	CSVEDQGSNQPQHF
few	15	TRBV19	.	TRBJ1-5	TGTGCCAGTAGTCTCCGGGTTTTTAGCAATCAGCCCCAGCATTTT	CASSLRVFSNQPQHF
few	14	TRBV4-1	.	TRBJ2-7	TGCGCCAGCAGCCAAGCTAGTTCGGGCTACGAGCAGTACTTC	CASSQASSGYEQYF
.	11	TRBV6-5	.	TRBJ1-1	TGTGCCAGTCCAGGGAACACTGAAGCTTTCTTT	CASPGNTEAFF
.	15	TRBV27	TRBD1	TRBJ2-5	TGTGCCAGCAGTGATTCCGGGACAGGGATCGAGACCCAGTACTTC	CASSDSGTGIETQYF
.	15	TRBV25-1	.	TRBJ2-6	TGTGCCAGCACCAAGACAGACTCTGGGGCCAACGGCCTGACTTTC	CASTKTDSGANGLTF
.	15	TRBV6-5	TRBD1	TRBJ2-7	TGTGCCAGCAGTTCTTGGGCAGGGGGCGCCTACGAGCAGTACTTC	CASSSWAGGAYEQYF
.	17	TRBV6-1	TRBD1	TRBJ1-3	TGTGCCAGCAGTGGTCCATCTGTGGGACAGGGTGGAAACACCATATATTTT	CASSGPSVGQGGNTIYF
.	14	TRBV30	.	TRBJ1-2	TGTGCCTGGAGTGTGGCAGGCTGGAATTATGGCTACACCTTC	CAWSVAGWNYGYTF
.	14	TRBV27	TRBD1	TRBJ2-3	TGTGCCAGCAGAGAGACAGGGGACACAGATACGCAGTATTTT	CASRETGDTDTQYF
once	15	TRBV9	.	TRBJ1-4	TGTGCCAGCAGCGTAGAAGGGGCAGTGGGTGAAAAACTGTTTTTT	CASSVEGAVGEKLFF
.	13	TRBV18	.	TRBJ2-1	TGTGCCAGCTCACCACCGTCAGGGAATGAGCAGTTCTTC	CASSPPSGNEQFF
.	15	TRBV18	.	TRBJ2-7	TGTGCCAGCTCACCGGGAGGTGGAGGGGTGTACGAGCAGTACTTC	CASSPGGGGVYEQYF
.	15	TRBV19	.	TRBJ1-1	TGTGCCAGTTCTCTTGGTCCCGGAGGTGGGACTGAAGCTTTCTTT	CASSLGPGGGTEAFF
.	17	TRBV7-6	TRBD2	TRBJ2-7	TGTGCCAGCAGTCAAGGGGTTAGCGGGAGTTTCTCCTACGAGCAGTACTTC	CASSQGVSGSFSYEQYF
.	17	TRBV10-3	TRBD2	TRBJ2-1	TGTGCCATCAGTACCACTAGCGGGGCTAATCAGTACAATGAGCAGTTCTTC	CAISTTSGANQYNEQFF
.	11	TRBV7-6	.	TRBJ2-7	TGTGCCAGCAGCGCGGCGTACGAGCAGTACTTC	CASSAAYEQYF
.	11	TRBV2	.	TRBJ1-1	TGTGCCAGGACCGGGGGCACTGAAGCTTTCTTT	CARTGGTEAFF
.	14	TRBV9	.	TRBJ2-7	TGTGCCAGCAGCCTCGGAGGTGATTCCTACGAGCAGTACTTC	CASSLGGDSYEQYF
.	14	TRBV11-3	TRBD1	TRBJ2-1	TGTGCCAGCAGCAAGGACGGGGACAGGAATGAGCAGTTCTTC	CASSKDGDRNEQFF
.	14	TRBV6-5	.	TRBJ2-7	TGTGCCAGCAGTAAACAGGATGGATCCTACGAGCAGTACTTC	CASSKQDGSYEQYF
.	12	TRBV11-3	.	TRBJ1-6	TGTGCCAGCAGCTTAAAGCGTTCACCCCTCCACTTT	CASSLKRSPLHF
.	16	TRBV9	TRBD2	TRBJ2-1	TGTGCCAGCAGCGTCGGATGGACGGGAGGATACAATGAGCAGTTCTTC	CASSVGWTGGYNEQFF
few	12	TRBV10-3	.	TRBJ1-5	TGTGCCATCGGGGCAGGGAATCAGCCCCAGCATTTT	CAIGAGNQPQHF
.	15	TRBV19	TRBD1	TRBJ1-5	TGTGCCAGCCTCATCGGGACAGGGGGCAATCAGCCCCAGCATTTT	CASLIGTGGNQPQHF
.	17	TRBV11-3	.	TRBJ2-1	TGTGCCAGCAGCTTATACTCGCCGACAGGGAGGAGCAATGAGCAGTTCTTC	CASSLYSPTGRSNEQFF
.	14	TRBV15	TRBD1	TRBJ1-4	TGTGCCACCTCTGACAGGGGGCTTGATGAAAAACTGTTTTTT	CATSDRGLDEKLFF
once	15	TRBV19	.	TRBJ2-4	TGTGCCAGTACCCCAGGACAGCTAGCCAAAAACATTCAGTACTTC	CASTPGQLAKNIQYF
.	21	TRBV19	TRBD1	TRBJ1-1	TGTGCCAGTAGTATAGATGGGACAGGATTTTTAGGAGGGGTATTGAACACTGAAGCTTTCTTT	CASSIDGTGFLGGVLNTEAFF
.	18	TRBV7-9	.	TRBJ2-7	TGTGCCAGCAGCTTCCCCACCCGACAGGATTACAGCTCCTACGAGCAGTACTTC	CASSFPTRQDYSSYEQYF
.	16	TRBV29-1	TRBD1	TRBJ2-2	TGCAGCGTCACCGACAGGGTGCGAGGGAACACCGGGGAGCTGTTTTTT	CSVTDRVRGNTGELFF
.	15	TRBV5-8	TRBD1	TRBJ2-7	TGTGCCAGCAGCTTGCGGGACAGGGGGCGGCACGAGCAGTACTTC	CASSLRDRGRHEQYF
.	15	TRBV13	.	TRBJ2-3	TGTGCCAGCAGCTTAGTGTCTTTTGGCACAGATACGCAGTATTTT	CASSLVSFGTDTQYF
.	15	TRBV7-9	.	TRBJ1-6	TGTGCCAGCAGCTTAGCGTCCCAGGGTAATTCACCCCTCCACTTT	CASSLASQGNSPLHF
once	14	TRBV29-1	TRBD2	TRBJ2-5	TGCAGCGTTGAAGGCGGGAGGGCCGCGGAGACCCAGTACTTC	CSVEGGRAAETQYF
.	17	TRBV2	TRBD1	TRBJ1-5	TGTGCCAGCAGTGATGACAGGGGGCTTTGGAGCAATCAGCCCCAGCATTTT	CASSDDRGLWSNQPQHF